The 26 T cell receptor beta chains below all came from one sample that was sequenced in a study of blood T cells in healthy people across ages. Next came a second PCR, run for roughly 6 to 11 cycles, which used a sample-barcoded 5' primer along with a J-beta primer mix. Each CDR3 protein gets one entry after TCRdb re-called the 5' RACE reads with MiXCR. This sample has more than 900,000 distinct CDR3 sequences, with around 27% found just once. These data also formed part of another study, on T cells of mothers and their children.

Sequenced material: blood. The receptors were gathered from a girl aged 2-10 years in good health.

The gene calls are TRBV20-1 and TRBJ1-2; a weak D match, TRBD1 (6 bases). V shed 5 bases and J shed 6 bases, with 16 bases lying between them. The CDR3 sequence is 13 residues long. Per the germline V gene, CDR1 is DFQATT and CDR2 is SNEGSKA (reference sequence). The CDR3 reads CSALSQGPDGYTF. CDR3 DNA: TGCAGTGCTTTATCTCAGGGGCCCGATGGCTACACCTTC.

The chain combines TRBV20-1 with TRBJ2-1, with 14 positions matching TRBD2. CDR1 and CDR2 from the germline V gene are DFQATT and SNEGSKA (reference sequence). With V trimmed by 5 bases and J by 9 bases, 6 bases remained unmatched. The CDR3 contains 14 residues. The CDR3 coding sequence is TGCAGTGCTCCCCCCGGGACTAGCGGGGGTGAGCAGTTCTTC. This sequence encodes CSAPPGTSGGEQFF.

The V gene is TRBV10-3, the J gene TRBJ2-1, with 8 bases matching TRBD1. The CDR3 is made up of 15 amino acids. Germline CDR1 reads ENHRY; CDR2 reads SYGVKD. The ends lost 4 bases at V and 1 base at J; junction bases unmatched: 3. CDR3 DNA sequence: TGTGCCATCAGTGGGGACAGGATTTCCTACAATGAGCAGTTCTTC. It encodes CAISGDRISYNEQFF.

Only a few counts were recorded for this clonotype. A much larger clone differs from this one at a single base, so this may be a read error. V and J are TRBV7-9 and TRBJ2-7, with unresolved D. The germline gives CDR1 SEHNR, CDR2 FQNEAQ (reference sequence). The CDR3 has 12 amino acids. CDR3 nucleotides: TGTGCCAGCAGCTTAGAATTCTACGAGCAGTGCTTC. Translating it yields CASSLEFYEQCF.

The chain recombines TRBV5-5 with TRBJ1-5; D gene uncertain. Germline loops: CDR1 SGHKS, CDR2 YYEKEE (reference sequence). V lost 0 bases and J 7 bases, leaving 11 bases between the germline ends. The CDR3 is made up of 14 amino acids. The CDR3 protein is CASSLATGEQPQHF. The DNA for the CDR3 is TGTGCCAGCAGCTTGGCAACCGGGGAACAGCCCCAGCATTTT.

This clonotype was found a few times. One junction end disagrees with the germline gene, perhaps due to a read error. The V call is TRBV7-9, the J call TRBJ2-5, with 7 nucleotides matching TRBD2. The tail of the sequence fits TRBJ2-7 better, so the J call may be wrong. This CDR3 contains 15 residues. Per germline, CDR1 SEHNR and CDR2 FQNEAQ (reference sequence). CDR3 sequence: CVSSLSSGGLYEQYF. The CDR3 region has the DNA TGTGTCAGCAGCCTGTCTAGCGGAGGACTTTACGAGCAGTACTTC.

This clonotype was picked up a small number of times. J is TRBJ2-5 and V is TRBV3-1; no firm D call. This CDR3 is 15 amino acids long. Germline V gene data show CDR1 as LGHDT and CDR2 as YNNKEL (reference sequence). V lost 4 bases and J lost 5, with 17 bases in between. The CDR3 spells CASSPTVNSWETQYF. CDR3 nucleotides: TGTGCCAGCAGCCCGACGGTCAATTCATGGGAGACCCAGTACTTC.

V is TRBV14 and J is TRBJ1-2; D gene unclear. V was clipped by 1 base and J by 8 bases, with 17 bases between them. Germline values: CDR1 SGHDN, CDR2 FVKESK. This CDR3 contains 15 residues. The CDR3, as DNA: TGTGCCAGCAGCCAAGCCCTATCTCCCGGGTGGGGCTACACCTTC. Translation: CASSQALSPGWGYTF. Complete variable domain (other parts from reference TRBV14 and TRBJ1-2): EAGVTQFPSHSVIEKGQTVTLRCDPISGHDNLYWYRRVMGKEIKFLLHFVKESKQDESGMPNNRFLAERTGGTYSTLKVQPAELEDSGVYFCASSQALSPGWGYTFGSGTRLTVV.

J is TRBJ2-7 and V is TRBV7-9, with a possible D match to TRBD2 (5 bases). The J call may be faulty, since TRBJ2-5 better matches the DNA end. The germline CDR1 and CDR2 sequences are SEHNR and FQNEAQ (reference sequence). The CDR3 covers 14 residues. The CDR3 protein is CASSPWETEETQYF. The CDR3 DNA reads as TGTGCCAGCAGCCCCTGGGAGACGGAAGAGACCCAGTACTTC.

The chain uses TRBV5-1 and TRBJ2-1; 9 nucleotides line up with TRBD2. The V and J ends lost 2 bases and 3 bases, in that order; junction bases with no gene match: 6. The CDR3 consists of 16 residues. The germline V gene has CDR1 SGHRS and CDR2 YFSETQ. The CDR3 nucleotides are TGCGCCAGCAGCTTCCTTAGCGGGGGCTACTACAATGAGCAGTTCTTC. Encoded protein: CASSFLSGGYYNEQFF.

This clonotype was detected a few times. The chain couples TRBV13 to TRBJ2-7, with 7 positions matching TRBD2. Germline V gives CDR1 PRHDT, CDR2 FYEKMQ (reference sequence). With V trimmed by 0 bases and J by 5 bases, 7 bases remained unmatched. This CDR3 contains 15 residues. CDR3 nucleotides: TGTGCCAGCAGCTTAGGCGGGGCAGGGAGGGACGAGCAGTACTTC. Its protein product is CASSLGGAGRDEQYF.

V usage is TRBV7-8 and J usage is TRBJ1-2; the D is unclear. The CDR3 extends over 16 amino acids. V gave up 4 bases and J gave up 4 bases, with 19 bases separating them. Germline CDR1 SGHVS, CDR2 FQNEAQ. As DNA, the CDR3 is TGTGCCAGCAGCTCCGAATACCCACCCAATTGCTATGGCTACACCTTC. Translation: CASSSEYPPNCYGYTF.

This clonotype was detected only a few times. V and J are TRBV2 and TRBJ2-5; D remains unclear. V lost 3 bases and J 7 bases, leaving 12 bases between the germline ends. The CDR3 covers 13 residues. The germline V gene encodes CDR1 SNHLY and CDR2 FYNNEI. The chain's CDR3 is CASSDLKPPTQYF. As DNA, the CDR3 is TGTGCCAGCAGTGATCTGAAGCCCCCGACCCAGTACTTC.

The sample holds a few counts of this clonotype. The chain recombines TRBV11-2 with TRBJ2-5; D gene unclear. The closer fit of TRBJ2-1 to the DNA end suggests the J call may be wrong. Germline loops: CDR1 SGHAT, CDR2 FQNNGV. The CDR3 length is 10 residues. The CDR3 loop is CASQDNEQFF. The CDR3 DNA reads as TGTGCCAGCCAAGACAATGAGCAGTTCTTC.

The gene calls are TRBV3-1 and TRBJ2-5; D tentatively fits TRBD1 or TRBD2 (5 bases each). The CDR3 covers 14 residues. Trimming stripped 5 bases from V and 3 bases from J, with 13 bases between. CDR1 and CDR2 (germline): LGHDT, YNNKEL (reference sequence). CDR3 sequence reads: CASSRGTRKETQYF. CDR3 DNA: TGTGCCAGCAGCAGAGGGACGAGGAAAGAGACCCAGTACTTC.

The chain joins TRBV6-1 to TRBJ2-5; either TRBD1 or TRBD2 may fit D (5 bases each). CDR3 length equals 15 residues. CDR1 is MNHNS, CDR2 SASEGT, per germline. Trimming cost V 3 bases and J 0 bases, with 11 bases left between them. The CDR3 region is CASSETGRYQETQYF. In DNA, the CDR3 is TGTGCCAGCAGTGAGACGGGACGATACCAAGAGACCCAGTACTTC.

V usage is TRBV12-5 and J usage is TRBJ1-5; perhaps TRBD1 as D (5 bases). Germline CDR1 is LGHNT and CDR2 is FRNRAP. Trimming left V 0 bases short and J 4 bases short, with 22 bases between. The CDR3 extends over 19 amino acids. CDR3 DNA: TGTGCTAGTGGTTTGGTACATCGGGGCGGTATTTTACAAAATCAGCCCCAGCATTTT. This encodes CASGLVHRGGILQNQPQHF.

This clonotype has only a few counts. This chain connects TRBV5-4 to TRBJ2-7; D is perhaps TRBD2 (6 bases). Germline CDR1 SGHNT, CDR2 YYREEE (reference sequence). Trimming pared 4 bases from V and 5 bases from J, leaving 19 bases between. CDR3 length equals 15 residues. The CDR3 spells CASSPKVAARDEQYF. The DNA for the CDR3 is TGTGCCAGCAGCCCCAAAGTAGCGGCGAGGGACGAGCAGTACTTC.

The chain has TRBV29-1 and TRBJ2-1; D ambiguous. The DNA end favors TRBJ2-7, so the J call may be wrong. CDR1 is SQVTM, CDR2 ANQGSEA, per germline. The CDR3 contains 11 residues. For the CDR3, the DNA is TGCAGCGTTCAGGATACCTACGAGCAGTACTTC. The encoded protein is CSVQDTYEQYF.

The genes are TRBV18 and TRBJ2-6, with D perhaps TRBD2 (6 bases). The CDR3 runs 17 residues. Trimming took off 3 bases at V and 1 base at J, with 13 bases between the two ends. From germline, CDR1 is KGHSH and CDR2 LQKENI. Here the CDR3 reads CASSPEWGRSGANVLTF. CDR3 DNA sequence: TGTGCCAGCTCACCCGAGTGGGGGAGGTCTGGGGCCAACGTCCTGACTTTC.

For the CDR3, the DNA is TGTGCCACCAGCTTTATAGTCTCCAGCTCCTACGAGCAGTACTTC. This translates into CATSFIVSSSYEQYF. The gene calls are TRBV15 and TRBJ2-1; D is ambiguous. The J call may be in error: the DNA end matches TRBJ2-7 better. Germline V lookup: CDR1 LNHNV, CDR2 YYDKDF (reference sequence). This CDR3 has 15 residues.

The DNA for the CDR3 is TGTGCCAGCAGCGAAAGAGAGGGCCTCACCTGGACCAGATACGGGGATACGCAGTATTTT. Its translation: CASSEREGLTWTRYGDTQYF. This chain uses TRBV7-6 with TRBJ2-3; TRBD2 is a possible D gene (5 bases). Germline CDR1 SGHVS, CDR2 FNYEAQ. Trimming removed 5 bases at V and 6 bases at J, with 33 bases between. The CDR3 has 20 amino acids.

The V and J genes are TRBV4-2 and TRBJ1-1; no reliable D call. V lost 4 bases and J lost 3, with 18 bases in between. This CDR3 comprises 16 residues. Germline CDR1 is LGHNA and CDR2 is YNFKEQ. The CDR3 region has the DNA TGTGCCAGCAGCCCCTTGCGGGGTGGTGGGGACACTGAAGCTTTCTTT. It encodes CASSPLRGGGDTEAFF.

The chain recombines TRBV7-9 with TRBJ1-4, with 8 bases aligning to TRBD1. CDR1 and CDR2 (germline): SEHNR, FQNEAQ (reference sequence). This CDR3 region has 16 residues. V was pared by 5 bases and J by 2 bases, with 7 bases of the junction left unmatched. The CDR3: CASSLRTGSTNEKLFF. CDR3 DNA: TGTGCCAGCAGCCTCCGGACAGGGAGTACTAATGAAAAACTGTTTTTT.

The sample holds a few counts of this clonotype. The chain has TRBV29-1 and TRBJ2-5; 10 bases align to TRBD2. The J call is uncertain, as TRBJ2-1 better fits the DNA end. CDR1 and CDR2 from the germline V gene are SQVTM and ANQGSEA. CDR3 size: 14 residues. DNA of the CDR3: TGCAGCGTTGCAACCAGCGGGAGGGAGGTCGGGCAGTTCTTC. Its translation: CSVATSGREVGQFF.

This chain connects TRBV29-1 to TRBJ1-1, with D maybe TRBD1 (5 bases). V gave up 6 bases and J gave up 6 bases, with 11 bases separating them. Germline CDR1 SQVTM, CDR2 ANQGSEA. The CDR3 runs 11 residues. In DNA, the CDR3 is TGCAGCGTGGGTTGGGGCGCTGAAGCTTTCTTT. This sequence encodes CSVGWGAEAFF.